This T cell receptor beta chain was obtained from a study of blood T cells in healthy people across ages. Trimming at V came to 3 bases and at J to 2 bases, leaving 13 bases not matched to a gene. In germline, CDR1 is SQVTM, CDR2 ANQGSEA. The length of the CDR3 is 17 residues. The second PCR ran roughly 6 to 11 cycles with a sample-barcoded 5' primer and J-beta primers. TCRdb re-called the 5' RACE reads through MiXCR, storing one row per CDR3 protein. The sample includes over 700,000 distinct CDR3 sequences, 20% to 25% of them seen just once. Staff drew roughly 10 milliliters of peripheral blood from each donor. This clonotype was counted only a few times. These data also formed part of another study, on T cells of mothers and their children.

V and J are TRBV29-1 and TRBJ2-1; 7 bases match TRBD1. Sequencing was done on a sample of blood. The TCR comes from a boy aged 5-17 years in good health. The CDR3 is CSVEDSTQGVAYNEQFF. The CDR3 DNA is TGCAGCGTTGAGGATAGTACGCAGGGGGTGGCCTACAATGAGCAGTTCTTC.